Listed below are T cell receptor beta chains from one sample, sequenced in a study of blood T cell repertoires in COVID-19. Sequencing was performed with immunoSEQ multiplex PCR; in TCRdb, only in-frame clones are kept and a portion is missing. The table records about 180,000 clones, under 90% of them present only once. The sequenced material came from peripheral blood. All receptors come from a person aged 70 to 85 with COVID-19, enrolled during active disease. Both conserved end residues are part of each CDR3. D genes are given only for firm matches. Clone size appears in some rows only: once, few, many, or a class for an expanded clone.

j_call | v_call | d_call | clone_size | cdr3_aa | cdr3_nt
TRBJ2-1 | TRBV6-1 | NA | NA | CASSEPATGEQFF | TGTGCCAGCAGTGAACCCGCTACGGGTGAGCAGTTCTTC
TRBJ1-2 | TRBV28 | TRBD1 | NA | CASQGAYGYTF | TGTGCCAGCCAGGGGGCCTATGGCTACACCTTC
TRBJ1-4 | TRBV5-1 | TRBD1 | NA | CASKMTGGANEKLFF | TGCGCCAGCAAAATGACAGGGGGCGCCAATGAAAAACTGTTTTTT
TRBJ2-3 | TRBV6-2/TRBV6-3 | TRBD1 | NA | CASSYPPTGTGGFTDTQYF | TGTGCCAGCAGTTACCCCCCGACAGGGACAGGGGGGTTTACAGATACGCAGTATTTT
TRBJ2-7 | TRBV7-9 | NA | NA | CASSGRVNEQYF | TGTGCCAGCAGCGGCCGGGTCAACGAGCAGTACTTC
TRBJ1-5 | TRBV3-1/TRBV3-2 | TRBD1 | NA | CASSRNLGQGAGNQPQHF | TGTGCCAGCAGCCGTAACTTGGGACAGGGGGCAGGCAATCAGCCCCAGCATTTT
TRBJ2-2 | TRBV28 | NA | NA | CASKGPRGSGELFF | TGTGCCAGCAAGGGGCCTAGGGGTAGCGGGGAGCTGTTTTTT
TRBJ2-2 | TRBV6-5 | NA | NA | CASSYQPGQEIGELFF | TGTGCCAGCAGTTACCAACCGGGACAAGAAATCGGGGAGCTGTTTTTT
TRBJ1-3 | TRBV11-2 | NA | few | CASRRDSGNTIYF | TGTGCCAGCAGAAGAGACTCTGGAAACACCATATATTTT
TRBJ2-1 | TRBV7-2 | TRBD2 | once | CASSSGLAGGPSYNEQFF | TGTGCCAGCAGCTCGGGACTAGCGGGAGGGCCCTCCTACAATGAGCAGTTCTTC
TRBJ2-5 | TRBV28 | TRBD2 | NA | CASRNSGGASKTQYF | TGTGCCAGCAGAAATAGCGGGGGGGCATCTAAGACCCAGTACTTC
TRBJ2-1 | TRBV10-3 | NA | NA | CAISELREHNEQFF | TGTGCCATCAGTGAGTTGCGGGAACACAATGAGCAGTTCTTC
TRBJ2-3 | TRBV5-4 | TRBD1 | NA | CASSLRQGADTQYF | TGTGCCAGCAGCTTGAGGCAGGGGGCAGATACGCAGTATTTT
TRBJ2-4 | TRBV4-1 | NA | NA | CASSQGGGRDIQYF | TGCGCCAGCAGCCAGGGGGGGGGCCGAGACATTCAGTACTTC
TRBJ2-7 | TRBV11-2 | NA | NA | CASSLAEGYEQYF | TGTGCCAGCAGCTTAGCGGAGGGCTACGAGCAGTACTTC
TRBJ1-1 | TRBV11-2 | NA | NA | CASSLDSGRTSFF | TGTGCCAGCAGCTTAGATTCGGGGAGGACTTCTTTCTTT
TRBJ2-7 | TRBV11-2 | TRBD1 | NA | CASRLPGQGFSCEQYF | TGTGCCAGCAGATTACCGGGACAGGGGTTTTCGTGTGAGCAGTACTTC
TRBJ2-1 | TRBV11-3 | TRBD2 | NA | CASSLGSGSSDEQFF | TGTGCCAGCAGCTTAGGTAGCGGGAGTTCTGATGAGCAGTTCTTC
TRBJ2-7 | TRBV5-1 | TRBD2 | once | CASSAGLAGPYEQYF | TGCGCCAGCAGTGCCGGACTAGCGGGCCCCTACGAGCAGTACTTC
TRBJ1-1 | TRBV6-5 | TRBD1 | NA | CASSYSGDSVEAFF | TGTGCCAGCAGTTACTCGGGGGACAGCGTTGAAGCTTTCTTT
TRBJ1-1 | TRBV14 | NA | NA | CASSQNRFTEAFF | TGTGCCAGCAGCCAGAACAGGTTTACTGAAGCTTTCTTT
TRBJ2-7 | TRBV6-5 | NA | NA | CATGHNYEQYF | TGTGCCACCGGACATAACTACGAGCAGTACTTC
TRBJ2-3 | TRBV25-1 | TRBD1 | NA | CASRDRLLSTDTQYF | TGTGCCAGCAGGGACAGGCTCCTTAGCACAGATACGCAGTATTTT
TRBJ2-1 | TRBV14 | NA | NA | CASSQDPLDRRGHEQFF | TGTGCCAGCAGCCAAGATCCCCTGGACAGGAGGGGGCATGAGCAGTTCTTC
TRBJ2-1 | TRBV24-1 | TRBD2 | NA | CATSDDQRGKPPDERFF | TGTGCCACCAGTGATGATCAGCGGGGGAAACCTCCCGATGAGCGTTTCTTC
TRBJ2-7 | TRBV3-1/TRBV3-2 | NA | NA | CASSQWRAGSEQYF | TGTGCCAGCAGCCAATGGAGGGCTGGTTCCGAGCAGTACTTC
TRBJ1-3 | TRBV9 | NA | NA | CASSVGVAGNTIYF | TGTGCCAGCAGCGTAGGAGTTGCTGGAAACACCATATATTTT
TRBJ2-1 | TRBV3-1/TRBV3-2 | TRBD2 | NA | CASSLTGTSGGLYNEQFF | TGTGCCAGCAGCCTAACCGGGACTAGCGGGGGACTCTACAATGAGCAGTTCTTC
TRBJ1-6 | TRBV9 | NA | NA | CASSVEGRSSPLHF | TGTGCCAGCAGCGTAGAGGGGCGCTCTTCACCCCTCCACTTT
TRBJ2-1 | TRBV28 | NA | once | CASSYFPDKGDEQFF | TGTGCCAGCAGCTATTTTCCCGATAAGGGGGATGAGCAGTTCTTC
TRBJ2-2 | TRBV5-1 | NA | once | CASSPDSSSTGELFF | TGCGCCAGCAGCCCCGACAGCTCAAGCACCGGGGAGCTGTTTTTT
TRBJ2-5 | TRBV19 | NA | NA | CASSWGGGDQETQYF | TGTGCCAGTTCTTGGGGCGGCGGGGACCAAGAGACCCAGTACTTC
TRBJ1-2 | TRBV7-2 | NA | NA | CASGRDSSNYGYTF | TGTGCCAGCGGCCGGGACTCCTCTAACTATGGCTACACCTTC
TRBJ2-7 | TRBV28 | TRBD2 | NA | CASRVAGGRYEQYF | TGTGCCAGCAGGGTAGCGGGGGGGCGGTACGAGCAGTACTTC
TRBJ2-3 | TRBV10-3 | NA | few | CAIREQDTDTQYF | TGTGCCATCAGGGAACAGGACACAGATACGCAGTATTTT
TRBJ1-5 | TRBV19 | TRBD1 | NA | CASNWGQGSNQPQHF | TGTGCCAGTAACTGGGGACAGGGGAGCAATCAGCCCCAGCATTTT
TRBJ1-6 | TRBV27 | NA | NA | CASRARQGLNSPLHF | TGTGCCAGCAGGGCAAGGCAGGGCCTTAATTCACCCCTCCACTTT
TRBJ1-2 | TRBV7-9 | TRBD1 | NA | CASSSGQGVYGYTF | TGTGCCAGCAGCTCTGGACAGGGTGTCTATGGCTACACCTTC
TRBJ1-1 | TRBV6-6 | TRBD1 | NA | CASRLPLTGTNTEAFF | TGTGCCAGCAGACTCCCTTTGACAGGGACCAACACTGAAGCTTTCTTT
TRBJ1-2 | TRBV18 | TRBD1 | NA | CASSREGQGANYGYTF | TGTGCCAGCTCACGAGAGGGACAGGGAGCTAACTATGGCTACACCTTC
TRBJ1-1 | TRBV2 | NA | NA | CASSIQGNTEAFF | TGTGCCAGCAGTATACAGGGGAACACTGAAGCTTTCTTT
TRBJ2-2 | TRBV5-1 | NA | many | CASSLATANTGELFF | TGCGCCAGCAGCTTAGCGACAGCGAACACCGGGGAGCTGTTTTTT
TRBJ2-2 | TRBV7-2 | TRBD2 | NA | CASSLAPGLAGADGELFF | TGTGCCAGCAGCTTAGCGCCCGGACTAGCGGGAGCGGACGGGGAGCTGTTTTTT
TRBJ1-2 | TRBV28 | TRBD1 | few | CASSSLLGTGIGYTF | TGTGCCAGCAGTTCCCTCCTCGGGACAGGGATCGGCTACACCTTC
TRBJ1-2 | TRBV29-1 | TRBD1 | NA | CSVDADRNYGYTF | TGCAGCGTTGATGCGGACAGGAACTATGGCTACACCTTC
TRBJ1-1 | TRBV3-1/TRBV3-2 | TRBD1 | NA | CASSQTGGAEAFF | TGTGCCAGCAGCCAAACAGGGGGGGCTGAAGCTTTCTTT
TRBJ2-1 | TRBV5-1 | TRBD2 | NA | CASSTISSGGANEQFF | TGCGCCAGCAGCACAATTTCTAGCGGGGGGGCTAATGAGCAGTTCTTC